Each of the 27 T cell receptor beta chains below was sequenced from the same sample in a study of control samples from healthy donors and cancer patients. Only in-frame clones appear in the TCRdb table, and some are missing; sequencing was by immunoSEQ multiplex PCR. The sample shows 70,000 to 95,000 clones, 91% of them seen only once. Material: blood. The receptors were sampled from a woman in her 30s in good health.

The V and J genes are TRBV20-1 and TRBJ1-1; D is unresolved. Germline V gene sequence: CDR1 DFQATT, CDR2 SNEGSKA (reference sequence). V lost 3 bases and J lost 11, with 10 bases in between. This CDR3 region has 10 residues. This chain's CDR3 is CSASTPYAFF. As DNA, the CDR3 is TGCAGTGCTAGTACGCCTTATGCTTTCTTT.

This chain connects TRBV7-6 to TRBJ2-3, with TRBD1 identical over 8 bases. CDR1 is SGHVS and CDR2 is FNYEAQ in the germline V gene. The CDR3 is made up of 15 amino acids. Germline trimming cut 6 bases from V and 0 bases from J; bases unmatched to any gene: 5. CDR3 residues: CASRAGQESTDTQYF. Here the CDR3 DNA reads TGTGCCAGCAGGGCGGGACAGGAGAGCACAGATACGCAGTATTTT. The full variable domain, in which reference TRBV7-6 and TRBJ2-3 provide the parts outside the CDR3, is GAGVSQSPRYKVTKRGQDVALRCDPISGHVSLYWYRQALGQGPEFLTYFNYEAQQDKSGLPNDRFSAERPEGSISTLTIQRTEQRDSAMYRCASRAGQESTDTQYFGPGTRLTVL.

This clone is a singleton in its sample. CDR3 in DNA: TGTGCCAGCAGCTTGAACGCAAGGGTAGATTCACCCCTCCACTTT. Encoded protein: CASSLNARVDSPLHF. The chain is built from TRBV7-9 and TRBJ1-6; no clear D. Germline lookup yields CDR1 SEHNR and CDR2 FQNEAQ (reference sequence). The V gene lost 3 bases and the J gene lost 8 bases, with 14 bases spanning the gap. CDR3 length equals 15 residues.

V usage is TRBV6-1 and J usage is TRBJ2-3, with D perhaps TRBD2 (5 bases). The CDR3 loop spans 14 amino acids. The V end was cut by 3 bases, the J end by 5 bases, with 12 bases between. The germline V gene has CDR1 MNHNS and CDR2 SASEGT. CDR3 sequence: CASSDVGLRDTQYF. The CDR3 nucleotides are TGTGCCAGCAGTGACGTAGGACTGAGAGATACGCAGTATTTT.

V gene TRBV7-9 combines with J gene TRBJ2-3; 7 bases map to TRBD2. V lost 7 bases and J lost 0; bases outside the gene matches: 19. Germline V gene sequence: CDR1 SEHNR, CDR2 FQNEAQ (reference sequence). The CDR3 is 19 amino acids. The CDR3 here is CASTTRGGSNVASTDTQYF. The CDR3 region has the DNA TGTGCCAGCACCACACGCGGGGGTTCTAACGTTGCTAGCACAGATACGCAGTATTTT.

DNA for the CDR3: TGTGCCAGCAGGCCGGACATTTCTAATTCACCCCTCCACTTT. Translated, it gives CASRPDISNSPLHF. This chain connects TRBV28 to TRBJ1-6; D might be TRBD1 (5 bases). CDR1 and CDR2 from the germline V gene are MDHEN and SYDVKM. Trimming pared 6 bases from V and 6 bases from J, leaving 12 bases between. The length of the CDR3 is 14 residues.

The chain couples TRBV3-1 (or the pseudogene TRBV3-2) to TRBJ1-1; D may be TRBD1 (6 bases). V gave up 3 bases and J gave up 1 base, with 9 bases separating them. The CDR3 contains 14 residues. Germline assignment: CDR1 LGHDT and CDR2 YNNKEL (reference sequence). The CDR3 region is CASSHPQGNTEAFF. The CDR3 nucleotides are TGTGCCAGCAGCCACCCACAGGGGAACACTGAAGCTTTCTTT.

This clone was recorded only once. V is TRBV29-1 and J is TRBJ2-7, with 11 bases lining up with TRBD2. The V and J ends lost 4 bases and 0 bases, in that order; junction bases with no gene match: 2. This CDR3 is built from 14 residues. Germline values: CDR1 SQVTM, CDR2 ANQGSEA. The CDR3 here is CSVALAGDSYEQYF. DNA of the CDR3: TGCAGCGTTGCACTAGCGGGGGACTCCTACGAGCAGTACTTC.

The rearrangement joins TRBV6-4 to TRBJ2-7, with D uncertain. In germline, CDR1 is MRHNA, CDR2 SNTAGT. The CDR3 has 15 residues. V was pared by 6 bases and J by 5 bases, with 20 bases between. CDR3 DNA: TGTGCCAGCAGGACCCCGACCCCCCCCAGGCACGAGCAGTACTTC. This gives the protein CASRTPTPPRHEQYF.

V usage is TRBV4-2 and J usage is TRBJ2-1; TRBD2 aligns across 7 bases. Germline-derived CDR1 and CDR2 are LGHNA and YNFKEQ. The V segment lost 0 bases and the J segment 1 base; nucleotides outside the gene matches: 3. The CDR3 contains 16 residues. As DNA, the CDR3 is TGTGCCAGCAGCCAAGAGTCTAGCGGATCCTACAATGAGCAGTTCTTC. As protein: CASSQESSGSYNEQFF.

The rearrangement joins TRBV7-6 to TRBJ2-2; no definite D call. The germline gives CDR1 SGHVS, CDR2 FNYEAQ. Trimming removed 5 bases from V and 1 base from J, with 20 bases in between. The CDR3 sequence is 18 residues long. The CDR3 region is CASSTESFWQENTGELFF. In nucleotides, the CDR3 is TGTGCCAGCAGCACAGAATCGTTTTGGCAGGAGAACACCGGGGAGCTGTTTTTT.

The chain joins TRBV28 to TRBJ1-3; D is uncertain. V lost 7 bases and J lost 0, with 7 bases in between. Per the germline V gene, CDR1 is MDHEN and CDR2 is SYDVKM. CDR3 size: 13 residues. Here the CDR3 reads CASTAVSGNTIYF. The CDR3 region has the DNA TGTGCCAGCACGGCAGTCTCTGGAAACACCATATATTTT.

The DNA for the CDR3 is TGCGCCAGCAGCTTGGTAGGGGGAATGAACACTGAAGCTTTCTTT. As protein: CASSLVGGMNTEAFF. J is TRBJ1-1 and V is TRBV5-1; a possible D gene is TRBD1 (6 bases). Germline CDR1 and CDR2: SGHRS and YFSETQ. CDR3 size: 15 residues. Trimming removed 0 bases from V and 0 bases from J, with 9 bases in between.

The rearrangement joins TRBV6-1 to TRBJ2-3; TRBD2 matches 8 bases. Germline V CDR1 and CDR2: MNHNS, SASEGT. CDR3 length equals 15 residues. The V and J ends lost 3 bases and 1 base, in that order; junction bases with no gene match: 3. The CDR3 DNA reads TGTGCCAGCAGTGAGGGACTAGTGGGCACAGATACGCAGTATTTT. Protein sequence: CASSEGLVGTDTQYF.

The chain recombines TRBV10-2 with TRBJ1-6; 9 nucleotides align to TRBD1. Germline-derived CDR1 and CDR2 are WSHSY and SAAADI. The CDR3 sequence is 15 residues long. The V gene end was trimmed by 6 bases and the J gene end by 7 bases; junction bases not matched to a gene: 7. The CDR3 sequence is CASRTGQGWNSPLHF. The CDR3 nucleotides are TGCGCCAGCAGGACGGGACAGGGATGGAATTCACCCCTCCACTTT.

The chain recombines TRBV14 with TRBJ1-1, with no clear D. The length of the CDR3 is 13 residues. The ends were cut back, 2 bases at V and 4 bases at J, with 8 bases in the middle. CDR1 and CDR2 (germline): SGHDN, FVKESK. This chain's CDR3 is CASSQSRGTEAFF. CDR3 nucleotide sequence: TGTGCCAGCAGCCAATCCCGAGGCACTGAAGCTTTCTTT.

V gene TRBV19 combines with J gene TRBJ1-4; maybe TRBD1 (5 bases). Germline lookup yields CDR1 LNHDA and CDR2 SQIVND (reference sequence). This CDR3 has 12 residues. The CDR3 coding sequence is TGTGCAAAGTTCCAGGGCGGTGAAAAACTGTTTTTT. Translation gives CAKFQGGEKLFF.

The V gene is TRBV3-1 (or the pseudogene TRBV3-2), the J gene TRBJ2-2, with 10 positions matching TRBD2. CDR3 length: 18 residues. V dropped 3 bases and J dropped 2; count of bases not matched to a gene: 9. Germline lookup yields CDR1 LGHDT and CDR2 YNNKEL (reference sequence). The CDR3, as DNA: TGTGCCAGCAGCCAGCTTAGCGGGAGGTACACTAACACCGGGGAGCTGTTTTTT. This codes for CASSQLSGRYTNTGELFF.

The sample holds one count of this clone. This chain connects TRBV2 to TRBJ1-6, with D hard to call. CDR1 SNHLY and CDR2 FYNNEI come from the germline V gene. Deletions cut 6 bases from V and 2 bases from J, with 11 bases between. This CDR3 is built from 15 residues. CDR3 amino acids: CASRALQTYNSPLHF. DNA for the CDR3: TGTGCCAGCAGGGCCTTACAGACCTATAATTCACCCCTCCACTTT.

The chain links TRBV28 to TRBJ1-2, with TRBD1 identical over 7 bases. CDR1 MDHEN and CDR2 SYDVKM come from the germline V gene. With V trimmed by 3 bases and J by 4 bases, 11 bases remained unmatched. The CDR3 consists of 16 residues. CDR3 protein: CASSFQAGTVIYGYTF. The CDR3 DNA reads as TGTGCCAGCAGTTTCCAAGCCGGGACAGTCATCTATGGCTACACCTTC.

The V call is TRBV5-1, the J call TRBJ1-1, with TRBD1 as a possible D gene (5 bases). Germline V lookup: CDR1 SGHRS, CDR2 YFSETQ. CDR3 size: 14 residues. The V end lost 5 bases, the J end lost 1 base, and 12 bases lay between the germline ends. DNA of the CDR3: TGCGCCAGCAGAACACAGGTGGAGAACACTGAAGCTTTCTTT. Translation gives CASRTQVENTEAFF.

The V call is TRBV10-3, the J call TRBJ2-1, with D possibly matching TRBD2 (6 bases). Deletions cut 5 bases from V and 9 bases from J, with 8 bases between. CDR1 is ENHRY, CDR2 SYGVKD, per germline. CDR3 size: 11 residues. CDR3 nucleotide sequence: TGTGCCATCAGTCCTAGCGCTGAGCAGTTCTTC. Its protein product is CAISPSAEQFF.

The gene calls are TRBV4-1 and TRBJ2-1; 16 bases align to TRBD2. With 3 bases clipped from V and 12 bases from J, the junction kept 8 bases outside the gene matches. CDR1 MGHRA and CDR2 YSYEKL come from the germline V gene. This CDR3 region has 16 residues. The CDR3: CASSQAGTSGREGQFF. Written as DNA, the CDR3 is TGCGCCAGCAGCCAGGCCGGGACTAGCGGGAGGGAAGGGCAGTTCTTC.

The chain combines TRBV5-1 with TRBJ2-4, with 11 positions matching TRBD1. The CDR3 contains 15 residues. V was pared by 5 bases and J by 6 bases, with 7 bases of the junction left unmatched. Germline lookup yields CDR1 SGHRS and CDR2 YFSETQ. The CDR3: CASRPTGTGGNIQYF. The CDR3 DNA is TGCGCCAGCAGACCTACCGGGACAGGGGGAAACATTCAGTACTTC. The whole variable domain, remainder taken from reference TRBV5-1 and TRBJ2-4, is KAGVTQTPRYLIKTRGQQVTLSCSPISGHRSVSWYQQTPGQGLQFLFEYFSETQRNKGNFPGRFSGRQFSNSRSEMNVSTLELGDSALYLCASRPTGTGGNIQYFGAGTRLSVL.

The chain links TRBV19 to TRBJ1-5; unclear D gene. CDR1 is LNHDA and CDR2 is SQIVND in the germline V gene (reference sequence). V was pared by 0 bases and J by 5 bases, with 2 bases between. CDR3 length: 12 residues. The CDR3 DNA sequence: TGTGCCAGTAGTATAGACGATCAGCCCCAGCATTTT. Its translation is CASSIDDQPQHF.

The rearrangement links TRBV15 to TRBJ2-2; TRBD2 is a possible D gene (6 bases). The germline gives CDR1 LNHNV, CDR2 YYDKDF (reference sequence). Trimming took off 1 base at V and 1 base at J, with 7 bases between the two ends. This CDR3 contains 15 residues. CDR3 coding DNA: TGTGCCACCAGCAGAGTGGGGGGGAACACCGGGGAGCTGTTTTTT. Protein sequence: CATSRVGGNTGELFF. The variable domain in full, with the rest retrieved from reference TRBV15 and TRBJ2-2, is DAMVIQNPRYQVTQFGKPVTLSCSQTLNHNVMYWYQQKSSQAPKLLFHYYDKDFNNEADTPDNFQSRRPNTSFCFLDIRSPGLGDTAMYLCATSRVGGNTGELFFGEGSRLTVL.

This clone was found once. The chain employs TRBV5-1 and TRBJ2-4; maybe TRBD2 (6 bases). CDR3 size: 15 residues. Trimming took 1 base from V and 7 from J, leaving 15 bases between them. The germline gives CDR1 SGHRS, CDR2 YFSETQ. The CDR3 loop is CASSLISASANIQYF. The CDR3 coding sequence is TGCGCCAGCAGCTTGATTTCCGCTAGCGCGAACATTCAGTACTTC.